The rows below give T cell receptor beta chains drawn from one sample of a study of immune characterization of retroperitoneal liposarcoma. Via MiXCR, TCRdb re-called the PCR reads, giving one row per CDR3 protein. The sample gives around 11,000 distinct CDR3 sequences, approximately 35% of which show up once; over 9% is in the top ten. The sequencing input was tumor tissue. The receptors were sampled from a female donor with retroperitoneal liposarcoma. Both conserved end residues are part of each CDR3. Fields, in order: CDR3 protein, D gene, V gene. A D gene is named only where the DNA matches it firmly.

cdr3_aa: CASSALGTGIYNEQFF
d_call: TRBD1
v_call: TRBV6-1

cdr3_aa: CASTQGNEQYF
d_call: NA
v_call: TRBV4-3

cdr3_aa: CASSLDRTREQFF
d_call: NA
v_call: TRBV11-2

cdr3_aa: CASSAGTSGTYEQYF
d_call: TRBD2
v_call: TRBV7-8

cdr3_aa: CASSLTSANEQFF
d_call: TRBD2
v_call: TRBV6-1

cdr3_aa: CASRPGTGGVTQYF
d_call: TRBD1
v_call: TRBV6-1

cdr3_aa: CASSRTSRTYEQYF
d_call: TRBD2
v_call: TRBV11-1

cdr3_aa: CASGLTNYGYTF
d_call: NA
v_call: TRBV12-3/TRBV12-4

cdr3_aa: CASSIAGGELFF
d_call: TRBD2
v_call: TRBV6-1

cdr3_aa: CASSFGRPGRLNSPLHF
d_call: NA
v_call: TRBV27

cdr3_aa: CASSRRGGSGDEQYF
d_call: NA
v_call: TRBV6-6

cdr3_aa: CASSSRRKLAGYNEQFF
d_call: TRBD2
v_call: TRBV6-1

cdr3_aa: CASSELDSRSYTF
d_call: NA
v_call: TRBV6-1

cdr3_aa: CASSPDRVDGNTIYF
d_call: TRBD1
v_call: TRBV7-2

cdr3_aa: CASSEADRYQETQFF
d_call: NA
v_call: TRBV6-1

cdr3_aa: CASSLYYNEQFF
d_call: NA
v_call: TRBV11-2

cdr3_aa: CASSYRPNTEAFF
d_call: NA
v_call: TRBV12-3/TRBV12-4

cdr3_aa: CASSYTPGLAGESSYNEQFF
d_call: TRBD2
v_call: TRBV6-6

cdr3_aa: CASREGTGHTGELFF
d_call: TRBD1
v_call: TRBV25-1

cdr3_aa: CASRNELAGGPQQYF
d_call: TRBD2
v_call: TRBV6-1

cdr3_aa: CASSTTSGRANEQYF
d_call: TRBD2
v_call: TRBV6-1

cdr3_aa: CASSIGVDADTQYF
d_call: NA
v_call: TRBV6-8

cdr3_aa: CASSYRGQGTYEQYF
d_call: TRBD1
v_call: TRBV6-5

cdr3_aa: CASKGPAGENEQFF
d_call: TRBD2
v_call: TRBV12-3/TRBV12-4

cdr3_aa: CASSFTAAPGPHEQFF
d_call: NA
v_call: TRBV27

cdr3_aa: CASSYPHGGGTYEQYF
d_call: NA
v_call: TRBV6-6

cdr3_aa: CATSDLHFGGEETRFF
d_call: TRBD2
v_call: TRBV24-1

cdr3_aa: CASSYSGQGNEQFF
d_call: TRBD1
v_call: TRBV6-6

cdr3_aa: CASSQNTGLATEQFF
d_call: TRBD2
v_call: TRBV4-1

cdr3_aa: CASSPRGGQGNSYEQFF
d_call: TRBD1
v_call: TRBV7-2

cdr3_aa: CASSFRQGGGENTEAFF
d_call: NA
v_call: TRBV12-3/TRBV12-4

cdr3_aa: CASSLGGSGSQETQYF
d_call: TRBD2
v_call: TRBV7-2

cdr3_aa: CASSGRGDTQYF
d_call: NA
v_call: TRBV25-1

cdr3_aa: CASSPADPGLAPTDTQYF
d_call: TRBD2
v_call: TRBV6-5

cdr3_aa: CASSLREASYEQYF
d_call: TRBD2
v_call: TRBV7-6

cdr3_aa: CASSLDAGDNSPLHF
d_call: NA
v_call: TRBV6-1

cdr3_aa: CASKVAGGDSEQFF
d_call: TRBD2
v_call: TRBV6-1

cdr3_aa: CAISEGPGYEQFF
d_call: NA
v_call: TRBV10-3

cdr3_aa: CASSYSQLNSPLHF
d_call: NA
v_call: TRBV6-5

cdr3_aa: CASSLSPDVYNEQFF
d_call: NA
v_call: TRBV7-6

cdr3_aa: CASSDGQGSYEQFF
d_call: TRBD1
v_call: TRBV10-1

cdr3_aa: CASRSTKWGNQPQHF
d_call: NA
v_call: TRBV12-3/TRBV12-4

cdr3_aa: CASSFSTYNEQFF
d_call: NA
v_call: TRBV6-1

cdr3_aa: CVSSWGGPNQPQHF
d_call: NA
v_call: TRBV6-5

cdr3_aa: CASSLEQEKSLEYEQYF
d_call: NA
v_call: TRBV7-2

cdr3_aa: CASSSSGGQSSTDTQYF
d_call: TRBD2
v_call: TRBV6-1

cdr3_aa: CASSPARTSGTLLF
d_call: TRBD2
v_call: TRBV27

cdr3_aa: CASSWTSGSNEQFF
d_call: TRBD2
v_call: TRBV7-6